The present TCR beta chain was sequenced within a study of identical twins. Overall study results and limits: Fewer insertions were carried by abundant cord blood beta clonotypes, but none was seen in memory repertoires. Conclusions were drawn cross-sectionally by statistical analysis, without following the same donors.

TCRdb itself ran the 5' RACE reads through MiXCR, one entry per CDR3 protein. The data contain roughly 690,000 distinct CDR3 sequences, about 20% of them singletons. J was trimmed by 6 bases and V by 4 bases; bases with no gene match: 7. The CDR3 covers 14 residues. From germline, CDR1 is SQVTM and CDR2 ANQGSEA. As for this clonotype: What it recognizes is unknown.

Separately, the same data were catalogued under a study of T cells expressing NK-cell markers. From that report: Within the sequenced cohort of eight donors, seven exhibited HCMV seropositivity and one was seronegative. Also leading the CD3+CD56-NKG2C+ fraction in a few donors were these clonotypes.

V gene TRBV29-1 combines with J gene TRBJ2-1; 9 bases are shared with TRBD2. Sequencing used PBMCs. The receptor was derived from a woman aged 18-30 years in good health. The CDR3 is CSVGGGGPTNEQFF. The CDR3 DNA is TGCAGCGTTGGCGGGGGGGGGCCAACCAATGAGCAGTTCTTC.